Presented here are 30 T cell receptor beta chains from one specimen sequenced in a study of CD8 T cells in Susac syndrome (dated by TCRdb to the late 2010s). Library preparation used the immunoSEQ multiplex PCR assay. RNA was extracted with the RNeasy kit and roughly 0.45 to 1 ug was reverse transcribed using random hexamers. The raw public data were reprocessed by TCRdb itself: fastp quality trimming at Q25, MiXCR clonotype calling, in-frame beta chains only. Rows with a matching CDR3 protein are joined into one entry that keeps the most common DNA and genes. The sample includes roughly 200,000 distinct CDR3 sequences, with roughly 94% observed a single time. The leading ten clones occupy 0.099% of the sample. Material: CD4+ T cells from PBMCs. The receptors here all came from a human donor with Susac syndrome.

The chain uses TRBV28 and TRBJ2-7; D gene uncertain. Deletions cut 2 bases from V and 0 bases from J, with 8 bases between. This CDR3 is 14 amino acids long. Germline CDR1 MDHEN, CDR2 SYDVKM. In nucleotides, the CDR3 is TGTGCCAGCAGTTTAAGCGCTAGCTCCTACGAGCAGTACTTC. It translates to CASSLSASSYEQYF.

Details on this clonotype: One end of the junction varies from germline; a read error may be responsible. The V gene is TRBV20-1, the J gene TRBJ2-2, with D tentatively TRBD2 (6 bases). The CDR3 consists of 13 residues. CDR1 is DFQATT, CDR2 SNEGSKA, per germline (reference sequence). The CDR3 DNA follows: TGCAGTGCTAGTCAGGGAAACACCGGGGGGCTGTTTTTT. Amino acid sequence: CSASQGNTGGLFF.

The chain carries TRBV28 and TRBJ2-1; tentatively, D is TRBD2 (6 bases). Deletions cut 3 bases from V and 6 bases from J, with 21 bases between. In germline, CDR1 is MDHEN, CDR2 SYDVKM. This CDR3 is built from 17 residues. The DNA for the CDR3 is TGTGCCAGCAGTTTGTATGGGGCTAGCGAAGAAGGCAATGAGCAGTTCTTC. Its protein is CASSLYGASEEGNEQFF.

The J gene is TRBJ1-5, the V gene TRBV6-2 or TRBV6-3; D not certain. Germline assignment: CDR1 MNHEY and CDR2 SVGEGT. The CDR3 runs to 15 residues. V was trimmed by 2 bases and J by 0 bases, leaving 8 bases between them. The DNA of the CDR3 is TGTGCCAGCAGTTACGCCCAAAATAGCAATCAGCCCCAGCATTTT. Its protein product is CASSYAQNSNQPQHF.

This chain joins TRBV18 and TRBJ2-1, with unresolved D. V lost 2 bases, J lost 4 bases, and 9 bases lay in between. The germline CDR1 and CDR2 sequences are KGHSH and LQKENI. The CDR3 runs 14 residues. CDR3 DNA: TGTGCCAGCTCACCATCGTCCAGATACAATGAGCAGTTCTTC. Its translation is CASSPSSRYNEQFF.

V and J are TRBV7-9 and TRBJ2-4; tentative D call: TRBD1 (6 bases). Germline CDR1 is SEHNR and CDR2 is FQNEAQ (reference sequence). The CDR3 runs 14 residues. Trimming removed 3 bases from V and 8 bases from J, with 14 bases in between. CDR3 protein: CASSLGHSVDIQYF. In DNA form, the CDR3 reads TGTGCCAGCAGCTTGGGACACTCGGTGGACATTCAGTACTTC.

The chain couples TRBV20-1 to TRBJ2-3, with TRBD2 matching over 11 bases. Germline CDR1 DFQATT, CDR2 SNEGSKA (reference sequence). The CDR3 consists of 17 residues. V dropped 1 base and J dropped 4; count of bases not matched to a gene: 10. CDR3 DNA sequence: TGCAGTGCTAGAGCGGATAGCGGGAGGGCCGGGGCAGATACGCAGTATTTT. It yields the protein CSARADSGRAGADTQYF.

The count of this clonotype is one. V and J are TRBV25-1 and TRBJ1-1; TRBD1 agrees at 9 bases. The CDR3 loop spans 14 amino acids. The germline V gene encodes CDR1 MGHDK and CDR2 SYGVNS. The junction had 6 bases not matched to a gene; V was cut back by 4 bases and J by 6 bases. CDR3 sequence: CASSVLDRGAEAFF. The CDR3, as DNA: TGTGCCAGCAGTGTCCTAGACAGGGGGGCTGAAGCTTTCTTT.

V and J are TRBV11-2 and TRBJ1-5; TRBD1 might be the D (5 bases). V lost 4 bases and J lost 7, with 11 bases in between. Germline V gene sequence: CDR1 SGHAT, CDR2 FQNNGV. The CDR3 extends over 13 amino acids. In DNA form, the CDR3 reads TGTGCCAGCAGCTGGGGTAGGGGACAGCCCCAGCATTTT. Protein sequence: CASSWGRGQPQHF. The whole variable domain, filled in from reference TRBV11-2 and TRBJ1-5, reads EAGVAQSPRYKIIEKRQSVAFWCNPISGHATLYWYQQILGQGPKLLIQFQNNGVVDDSQLPKDRFSAERLKGVDSTLKIQPAKLEDSAVYLCASSWGRGQPQHFGDGTRLSIL.

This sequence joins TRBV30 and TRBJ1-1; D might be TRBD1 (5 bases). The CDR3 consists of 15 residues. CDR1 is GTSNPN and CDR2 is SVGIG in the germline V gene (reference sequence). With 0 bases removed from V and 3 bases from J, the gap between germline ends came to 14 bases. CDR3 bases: TGTGCCTGGAGTGTAAGGGGATTCATGGACACTGAAGCTTTCTTT. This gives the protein CAWSVRGFMDTEAFF.

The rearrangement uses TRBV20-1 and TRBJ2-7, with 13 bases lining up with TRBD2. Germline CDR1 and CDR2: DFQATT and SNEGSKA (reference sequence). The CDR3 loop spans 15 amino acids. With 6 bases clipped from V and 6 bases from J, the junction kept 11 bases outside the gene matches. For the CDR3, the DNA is TGCAGTGCCTGGACTAGCGGGAGTAACAAGGTCGAGCAGTACTTC. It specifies CSAWTSGSNKVEQYF.

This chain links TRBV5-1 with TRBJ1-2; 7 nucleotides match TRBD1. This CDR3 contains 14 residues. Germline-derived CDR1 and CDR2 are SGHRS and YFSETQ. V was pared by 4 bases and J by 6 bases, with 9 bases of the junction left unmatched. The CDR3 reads CASSPPGTVHGYTF. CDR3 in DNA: TGCGCCAGCAGCCCCCCCGGGACAGTACATGGCTACACCTTC.

This chain's CDR3 is CASNVRGPSGETYEQYF. As DNA, the CDR3 is TGTGCCAGCAACGTACGAGGCCCTAGCGGCGAGACCTACGAGCAGTACTTC. The chain uses TRBV21-1 and TRBJ2-7; the DNA was not compared with TRBD2, the D call given in the table. TRBV21-1 is termed a pseudogene. The length of the CDR3 is 17 residues.

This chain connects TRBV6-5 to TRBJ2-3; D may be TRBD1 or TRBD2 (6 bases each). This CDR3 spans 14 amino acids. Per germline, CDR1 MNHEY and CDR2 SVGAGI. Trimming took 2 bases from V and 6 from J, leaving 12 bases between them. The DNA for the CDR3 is TGTGCCAGCAGTTACCTTACAGGGAGGGATACGCAGTATTTT. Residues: CASSYLTGRDTQYF.

CDR3 coding DNA: TGTGCCAGCAGTACCCGCGAAGATACGCAGTATTTT. It codes for CASSTREDTQYF. The chain is built from TRBV27 and TRBJ2-3; D unclear. Germline CDR1 MNHEY, CDR2 SMNVEV (reference sequence). The CDR3 sequence is 12 residues long. V was cut by 5 bases and J by 5 bases, with 8 bases left in between.

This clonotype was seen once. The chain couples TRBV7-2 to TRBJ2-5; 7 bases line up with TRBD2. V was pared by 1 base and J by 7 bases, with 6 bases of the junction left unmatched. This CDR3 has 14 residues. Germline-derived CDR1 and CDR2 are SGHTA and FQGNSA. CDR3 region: CASSLEGWGGTQYF. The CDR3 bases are TGTGCCAGCAGCTTAGAAGGTTGGGGGGGGACCCAGTACTTC.

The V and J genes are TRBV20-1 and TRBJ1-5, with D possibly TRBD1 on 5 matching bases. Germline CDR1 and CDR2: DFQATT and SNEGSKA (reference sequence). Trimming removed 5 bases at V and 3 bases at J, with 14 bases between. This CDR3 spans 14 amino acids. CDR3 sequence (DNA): TGCAGTGCTGGAGGGGAGTACGACAATCAGCCCCAGCATTTT. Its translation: CSAGGEYDNQPQHF.

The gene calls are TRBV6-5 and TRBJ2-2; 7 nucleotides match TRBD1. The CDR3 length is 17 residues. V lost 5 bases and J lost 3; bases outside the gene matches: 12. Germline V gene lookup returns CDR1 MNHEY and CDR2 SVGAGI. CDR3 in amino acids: CASSHSTGRRDTGELFF. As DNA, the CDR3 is TGTGCCAGCAGTCATTCGACAGGGCGTCGTGACACCGGGGAGCTGTTTTTT.

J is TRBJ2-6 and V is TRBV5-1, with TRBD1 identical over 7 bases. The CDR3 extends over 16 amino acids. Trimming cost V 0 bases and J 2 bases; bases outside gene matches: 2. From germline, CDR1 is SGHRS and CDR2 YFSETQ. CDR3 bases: TGCGCCAGCAGCTTGGAAAGGGGGCCTGGGGCCAACGTCCTGACTTTC. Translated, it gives CASSLERGPGANVLTF.

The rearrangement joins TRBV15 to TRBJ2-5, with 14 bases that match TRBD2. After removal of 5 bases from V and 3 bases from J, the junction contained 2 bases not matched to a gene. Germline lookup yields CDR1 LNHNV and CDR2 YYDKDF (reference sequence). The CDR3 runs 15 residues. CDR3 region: CATSWGLAGEETQYF. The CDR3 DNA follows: TGTGCCACCAGCTGGGGACTAGCGGGAGAAGAGACCCAGTACTTC.

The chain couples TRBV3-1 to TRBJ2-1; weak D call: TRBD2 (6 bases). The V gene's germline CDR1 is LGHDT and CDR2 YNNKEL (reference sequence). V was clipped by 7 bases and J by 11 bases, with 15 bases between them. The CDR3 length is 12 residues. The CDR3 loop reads CASTQGGGKQFF. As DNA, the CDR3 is TGTGCCAGCACCCAGGGAGGCGGGAAGCAGTTCTTC.

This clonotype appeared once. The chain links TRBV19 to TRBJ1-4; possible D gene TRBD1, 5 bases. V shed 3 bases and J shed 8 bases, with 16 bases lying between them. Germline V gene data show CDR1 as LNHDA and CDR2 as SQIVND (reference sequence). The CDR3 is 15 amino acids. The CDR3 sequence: CASSITGTTGEKLFF. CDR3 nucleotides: TGTGCCAGTAGTATTACCGGGACGACCGGCGAAAAACTGTTTTTT.

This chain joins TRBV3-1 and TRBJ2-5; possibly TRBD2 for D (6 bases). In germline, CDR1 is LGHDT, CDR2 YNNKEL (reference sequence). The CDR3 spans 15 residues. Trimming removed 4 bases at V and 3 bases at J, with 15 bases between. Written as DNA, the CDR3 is TGTGCCAGCAGCCCATCAATACCGGGAGAAGAGACCCAGTACTTC. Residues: CASSPSIPGEETQYF.

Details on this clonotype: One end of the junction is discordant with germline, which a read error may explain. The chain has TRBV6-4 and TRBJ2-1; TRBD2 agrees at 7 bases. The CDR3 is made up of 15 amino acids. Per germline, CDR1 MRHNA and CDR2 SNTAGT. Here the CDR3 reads CASSGEAGRNNEQFF. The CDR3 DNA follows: TGTGCCAGCAGTGGTGAAGCGGGAAGGAACAACGAGCAGTTCTTC.

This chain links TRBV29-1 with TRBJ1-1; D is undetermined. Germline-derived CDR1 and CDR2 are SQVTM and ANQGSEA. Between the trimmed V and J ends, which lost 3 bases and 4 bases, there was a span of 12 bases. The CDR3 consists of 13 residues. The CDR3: CSVEVGWGTEAFF. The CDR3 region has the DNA TGCAGCGTTGAGGTGGGCTGGGGCACTGAAGCTTTCTTT.

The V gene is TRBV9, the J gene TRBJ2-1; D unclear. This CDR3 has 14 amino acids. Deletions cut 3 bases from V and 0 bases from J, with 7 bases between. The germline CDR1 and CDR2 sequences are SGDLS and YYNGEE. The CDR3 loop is CASSGISSYNEQFF. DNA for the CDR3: TGTGCCAGCAGCGGGATAAGCTCCTACAATGAGCAGTTCTTC. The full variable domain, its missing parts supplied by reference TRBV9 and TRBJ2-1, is DSGVTQTPKHLITATGQRVTLRCSPRSGDLSVYWYQQSLDQGLQFLIQYYNGEERAKGNILERFSAQQFPDLHSELNLSSLELGDSALYFCASSGISSYNEQFFGPGTRLTVL.

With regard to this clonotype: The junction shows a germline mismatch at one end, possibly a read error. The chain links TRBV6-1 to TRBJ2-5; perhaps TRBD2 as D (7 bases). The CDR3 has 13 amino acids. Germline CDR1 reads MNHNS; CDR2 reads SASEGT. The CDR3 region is CASSAQGGETQYF. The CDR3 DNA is TGCGCCAGCAGTGCACAGGGAGGGGAGACCCAGTACTTC.

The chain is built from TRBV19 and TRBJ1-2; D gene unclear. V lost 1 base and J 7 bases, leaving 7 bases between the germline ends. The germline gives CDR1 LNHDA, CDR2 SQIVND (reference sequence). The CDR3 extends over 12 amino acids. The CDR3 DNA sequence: TGTGCCAGTAGTATAGCTGATGGTGGCTACACCTTC. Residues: CASSIADGGYTF. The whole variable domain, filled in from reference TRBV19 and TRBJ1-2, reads DGGITQSPKYLFRKEGQNVTLSCEQNLNHDAMYWYRQDPGQGLRLIYYSQIVNDFQKGDIAEGYSVSREKKESFPLTVTSAQKNPTAFYLCASSIADGGYTFGSGTRLTVV.

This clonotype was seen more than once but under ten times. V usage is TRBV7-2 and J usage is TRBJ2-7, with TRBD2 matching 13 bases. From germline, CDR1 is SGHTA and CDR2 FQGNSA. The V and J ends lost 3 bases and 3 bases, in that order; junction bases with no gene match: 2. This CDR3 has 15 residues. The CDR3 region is CASSFGLAGVYEQYF. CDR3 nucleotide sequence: TGTGCCAGCAGCTTCGGACTAGCGGGAGTCTACGAGCAGTACTTC.

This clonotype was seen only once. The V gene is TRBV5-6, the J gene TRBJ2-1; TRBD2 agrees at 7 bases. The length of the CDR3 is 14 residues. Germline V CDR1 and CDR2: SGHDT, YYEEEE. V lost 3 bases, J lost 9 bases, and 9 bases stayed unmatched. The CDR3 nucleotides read TGTGCCAGCAGCTGGGGGGGGAGGGAAGGTGAGCAGTTCTTC. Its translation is CASSWGGREGEQFF.